The T cell receptor (beta chain) described here comes from a study of OX40 agonist ivuxolimab in advanced cancers. About the study as a whole: The costimulatory receptor OX40 (CD134) was targeted by ivuxolimab, a fully human IgG2 agonistic monoclonal antibody. Prior anti-PD-1, anti-PD-L1 or anti-CTLA-4 therapy was permitted, and approximately 40% of dose-escalation patients had received checkpoint inhibitors. Partial responses occurred in three dose-escalation patients: two with cutaneous melanoma and one with hepatocellular carcinoma. The point of sequencing TCRbeta in the periphery was to test whether ivuxolimab changed TCR sequence diversity and drove clonal T-cell expansion. The paper reports the monotherapy dose-escalation portion (N of about 54 patients) of the phase I ivuxolimab trial. Among the 52 dose-escalation patients, about 19 had hepatocellular carcinoma, around 15 melanoma, 9 renal cell carcinoma and 9 head and neck cancer. The dose-escalation cohort was 82.7% male with a mean age of around 62 years, ranging from roughly 20 to 80. Intravenous ivuxolimab was administered to patients every 2 weeks at six dose levels: 0.01, 0.1, 0.3, 1.5, 3 and 10 mg/kg.

Points on this clone: The antigen it recognizes is unknown. No quality values exist for individual bases; no much larger clone is one base distant.

The study at large found these results: Which antigens the clonally expanded peripheral T cells were specific for was not determined. At doses of 0.1 to 3.0 mg/kg, clonal expansion of both CD4+ and CD8+ T cells in blood was seen between baseline and week 6. In partial responders in the 0.1-3.0 mg/kg groups, normalized peripheral clonal expansion was found to be among the lowest, especially among CD8+ T cells. After ivuxolimab, more expanded clones were found on average in CD8+ T cells than in CD4+ T cells. Low levels of normalized T-cell clonal expansion were also seen in some nonresponding patients.

Genomic DNA was extracted from sorted cells for sequencing of the TCRbeta CDR3 region. TCRbeta CDR3 regions were sequenced using the immunoSEQ Assay. What TCRdb holds here is the immuneACCESS table cut down to in-frame rearrangements. Part of the clones is not present; checked against another copy, under half of the missing clones reflect an unresolved V gene, and the others are unexplained. The sample includes approximately 54,000 clones, with 88% observed a single time. The top ten hold roughly 3.5% of the sample. The trial excluded patients who had a history of autoimmune disease or were on systemic immunosuppression. Peripheral blood for TCR sequencing was collected from all dose cohorts at baseline, on cycle 4 day 1, and on cycle 7 day 1. The samples were taken from a phase I, first-in-human, multicenter, open-label dose-escalation trial of ivuxolimab. Adults with locally advanced or metastatic melanoma, renal cell carcinoma, hepatocellular carcinoma or head and neck squamous cell carcinoma were enrolled in the trial. Before TCR sequencing, CD4+ T cells and CD8+ T cells were sorted from peripheral blood as separate populations.

From the cysteine up to the phenylalanine, the CDR3 has a length of 13 residues. Only the CDR3 DNA stays, 39 bases, in frame from base 1. The CDR1 and CDR2 encoded by the germline V gene are SGHDN and FVKESK. Trimming costs V 5 bases and J 8 bases, and their ends lie 12 bases apart. The input for sequencing was CD4+ or CD8+ T cells sorted from blood, taken in a trial of the OX40 agonist ivuxolimab. This chain is built from TRBV14 and TRBJ1-4; 5 matching bases give a weak D call of TRBD1. This sequence was found in an adult with an advanced solid tumor such as melanoma, head and neck, liver or kidney cancer. CDR3 loop: CASSSGVWEKLFF. The DNA reads as follows: TGTGCCAGCAGCTCGGGGGTTTGGGAAAAACTGTTTTTT.